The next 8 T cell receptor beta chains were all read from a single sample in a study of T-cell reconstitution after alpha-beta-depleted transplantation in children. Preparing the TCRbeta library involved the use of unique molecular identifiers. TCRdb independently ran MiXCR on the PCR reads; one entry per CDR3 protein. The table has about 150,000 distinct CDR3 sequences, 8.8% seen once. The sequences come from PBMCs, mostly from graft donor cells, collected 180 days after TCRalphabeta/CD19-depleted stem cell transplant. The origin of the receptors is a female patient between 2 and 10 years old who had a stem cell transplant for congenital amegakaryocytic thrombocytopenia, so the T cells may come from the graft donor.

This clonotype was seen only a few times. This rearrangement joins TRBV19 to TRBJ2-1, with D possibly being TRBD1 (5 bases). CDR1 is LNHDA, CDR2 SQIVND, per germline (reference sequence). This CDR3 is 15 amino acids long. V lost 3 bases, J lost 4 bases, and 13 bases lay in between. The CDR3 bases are TGTGCCAGTAGTATGCAGGCCGGACAATACAATGAGCAGTTCTTC. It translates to CASSMQAGQYNEQFF.

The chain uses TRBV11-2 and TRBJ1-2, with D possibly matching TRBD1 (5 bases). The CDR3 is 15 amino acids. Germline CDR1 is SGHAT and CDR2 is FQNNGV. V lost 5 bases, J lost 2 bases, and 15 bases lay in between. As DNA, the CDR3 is TGTGCCAGCAGCCAGGTGGGGGGTCCAAACTATGGCTACACCTTC. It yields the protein CASSQVGGPNYGYTF.

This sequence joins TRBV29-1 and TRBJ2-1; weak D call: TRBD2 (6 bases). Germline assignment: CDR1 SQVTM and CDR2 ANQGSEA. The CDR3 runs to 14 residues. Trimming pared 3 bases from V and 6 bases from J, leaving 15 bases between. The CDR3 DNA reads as TGCAGCGTTGAGTCTACCGGGAGTTTCAATGAGCAGTTCTTC. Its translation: CSVESTGSFNEQFF.

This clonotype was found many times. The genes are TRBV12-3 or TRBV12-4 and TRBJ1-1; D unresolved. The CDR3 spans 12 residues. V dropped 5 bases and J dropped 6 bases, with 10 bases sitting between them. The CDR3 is CASSGLGAEAFF. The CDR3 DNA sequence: TGTGCCAGCAGTGGGCTCGGCGCTGAAGCTTTCTTT.

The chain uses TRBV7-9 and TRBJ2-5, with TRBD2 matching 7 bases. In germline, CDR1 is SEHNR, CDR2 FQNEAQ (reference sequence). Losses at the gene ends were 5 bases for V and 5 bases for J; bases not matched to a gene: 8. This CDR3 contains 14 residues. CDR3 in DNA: TGTGCCAGCAGCCGAGAGCGGGAAGGGGAGACCCAGTACTTC. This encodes CASSREREGETQYF.

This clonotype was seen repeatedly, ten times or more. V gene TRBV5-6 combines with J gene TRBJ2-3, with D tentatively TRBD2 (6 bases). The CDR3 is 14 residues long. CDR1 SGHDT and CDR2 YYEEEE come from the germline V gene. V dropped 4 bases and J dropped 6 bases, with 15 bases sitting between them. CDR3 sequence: CASSARLDEDTQYF. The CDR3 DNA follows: TGTGCCAGCAGCGCTCGACTAGATGAGGATACGCAGTATTTT.

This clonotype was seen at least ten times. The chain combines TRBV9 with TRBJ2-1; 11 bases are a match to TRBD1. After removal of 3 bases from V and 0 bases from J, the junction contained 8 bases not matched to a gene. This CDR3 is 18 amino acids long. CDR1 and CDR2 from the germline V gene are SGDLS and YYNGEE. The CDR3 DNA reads TGTGCCAGCAGCGGACGTGGACAGGGGGCTCCCTCCTACAATGAGCAGTTCTTC. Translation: CASSGRGQGAPSYNEQFF.

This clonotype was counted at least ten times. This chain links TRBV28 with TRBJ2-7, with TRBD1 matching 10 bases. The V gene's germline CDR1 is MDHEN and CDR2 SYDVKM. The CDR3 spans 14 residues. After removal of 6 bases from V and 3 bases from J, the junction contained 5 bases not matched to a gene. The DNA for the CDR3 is TGTGCCAGCAGCGCCGGGACAGGGGTCTACGAGCAGTACTTC. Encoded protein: CASSAGTGVYEQYF.